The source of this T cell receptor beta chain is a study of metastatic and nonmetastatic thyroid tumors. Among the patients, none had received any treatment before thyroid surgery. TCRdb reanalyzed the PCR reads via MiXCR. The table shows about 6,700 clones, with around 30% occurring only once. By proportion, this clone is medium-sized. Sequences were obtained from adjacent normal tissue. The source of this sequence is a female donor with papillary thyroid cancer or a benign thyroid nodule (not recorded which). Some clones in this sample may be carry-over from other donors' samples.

The chain's CDR3 is CASSLLGGGTFDNEQFF. The CDR3, as DNA: TGCGCCAGCAGCTTGCTTGGCGGGGGAACCTTCGACAATGAGCAGTTCTTC. V is TRBV5-1 and J is TRBJ2-1; 7 positions match TRBD2. The J segment lost 5 bases and the V segment lost 1 base, leaving 12 bases of the junction unmatched. The CDR3 covers 17 residues. Germline-derived CDR1 and CDR2 are SGHRS and YFSETQ.